Each of the 24 T cell receptor beta chains below was sequenced from the same sample in a study of T cells in Graves' hyperthyroidism and ophthalmopathy (dated by TCRdb to 2018 to 2020). Library prep was done by multiplex PCR. The sequencer was an Illumina HiSeq 2000. Amplification of TCR beta CDR3 regions was carried out from RNA transcripts. The first round of RT-PCR for the TCR CDR3 was performed with the HTBI primer set and the Qiagen OneStep RT-PCR kit. TCRdb applied fastp at Q25 and MiXCR to the public reads, then kept only in-frame beta chains. Rows are combined by CDR3 protein, so each entry shows the most common genes and DNA. In all, the sample holds nearly 600,000 distinct CDR3 sequences, and approximately 15% of those were seen once. The ten top clones hold 5.8% of the sample. The material sequenced was blood. The receptors shown here come from a woman in her 30s with Graves' hyperthyroidism that later progressed to Graves' ophthalmopathy.

In this sample, this clonotype turned up many times. This chain links TRBV5-5 with TRBJ2-2; 10 nucleotides line up with TRBD1. This CDR3 is 16 amino acids long. Germline V lookup: CDR1 SGHKS, CDR2 YYEKEE (reference sequence). The V and J ends lost 4 bases and 5 bases, in that order; junction bases with no gene match: 8. In DNA, the CDR3 is TGTGCCAGCAGCCTAAGACAGGGGGCGGGAACCGGGGAGCTGTTTTTT. This encodes CASSLRQGAGTGELFF.

The sample holds many counts of this clonotype. J is TRBJ2-2 and V is TRBV20-1; D not resolved. The CDR3 extends over 15 amino acids. Germline CDR1 DFQATT, CDR2 SNEGSKA (reference sequence). The V gene lost 0 bases and the J gene lost 2 bases, with 10 bases spanning the gap. CDR3 region: CSARDTGRNTGELFF. In DNA form, the CDR3 reads TGCAGTGCTAGAGATACTGGGCGAAACACCGGGGAGCTGTTTTTT.

The rearrangement links TRBV3-1 to TRBJ1-6; D is possibly TRBD1 (6 bases). Trimming cost V 0 bases and J 3 bases, with 15 bases left between them. There are 18 residues in the CDR3. Per the germline V gene, CDR1 is LGHDT and CDR2 is YNNKEL (reference sequence). CDR3 protein: CASSQDRGQGGYNSPLHF. CDR3 coding DNA: TGTGCCAGCAGCCAAGATCGGGGGCAGGGAGGCTATAATTCACCCCTCCACTTT.

This clonotype came up many times. The V call is TRBV30, the J call TRBJ1-4; TRBD1 matches 7 bases. The CDR3 contains 16 residues. Germline CDR1 and CDR2: GTSNPN and SVGIG (reference sequence). V was clipped by 0 bases and J by 5 bases; unmatched bases: 9. As DNA, the CDR3 is TGTGCCTGGAGTGTACCCTCGACAGGGAGGAATGAAAAACTGTTTTTT. It specifies CAWSVPSTGRNEKLFF.

This clonotype was detected many times. The chain uses TRBV30 and TRBJ2-3, with D perhaps matching TRBD2 (6 bases). Germline CDR1 is GTSNPN and CDR2 is SVGIG (reference sequence). CDR3 length: 14 residues. V gave up 5 bases and J gave up 0 bases, with 12 bases separating them. The CDR3 DNA sequence: TGTGCCTGGGAGCGGGCCTCTAGCACAGATACGCAGTATTTT. Amino acid sequence: CAWERASSTDTQYF.

This clonotype was counted a few times. The chain employs TRBV28 and TRBJ2-5, with D possibly TRBD1 on 6 matching bases. The CDR3 has 14 amino acids. The V and J ends lost 5 bases and 2 bases respectively, with 12 bases between them. CDR1 is MDHEN, CDR2 SYDVKM, per germline. CDR3 DNA sequence: TGTGCCAGCAGTCCCTACCAGGGGCAAGAGACCCAGTACTTC. Translation: CASSPYQGQETQYF. The full variable domain, rest sourced from reference TRBV28 and TRBJ2-5, is DVKVTQSSRYLVKRTGEKVFLECVQDMDHENMFWYRQDPGLGLRLIYFSYDVKMKEKGDIPEGYSVSREKKERFSLILESASTNQTSMYLCASSPYQGQETQYFGPGTRLLVL.

Comments on this clonotype: The junction and the germline gene differ at one end; a read error may be behind it. This sequence joins TRBV5-5 and TRBJ1-2; tentative D call: TRBD1 (6 bases). The CDR3 runs 14 residues. Per the germline V gene, CDR1 is SGHKS and CDR2 is YYEKEE (reference sequence). DNA for the CDR3: TGTGCCAGCAGCTCGGACAGCCCTAACTATGGCAACACCTTC. It translates to CASSSDSPNYGNTF.

This clonotype was recorded at least ten times. Mismatch with germline at one junction end may stem from a read error. The chain is built from TRBV20-1 and TRBJ1-1, with TRBD1 as a possible D gene (6 bases). Germline-derived CDR1 and CDR2 are DFQATT and SNEGSKA (reference sequence). This CDR3 spans 15 amino acids. The CDR3, as DNA: TGCAGTGCCCAACCGCCGGGGGCGGGGAACGCTGAAGCTTTCTTT. Translation gives CSAQPPGAGNAEAFF.

This sequence joins TRBV5-1 and TRBJ1-1; perhaps TRBD1 as D (5 bases). The CDR3 spans 14 residues. V was shortened by 4 bases and J by 2 bases, with 12 bases between the two germline ends. The germline gives CDR1 SGHRS, CDR2 YFSETQ. CDR3 protein: CASSGRDHNTEAFF. The DNA of the CDR3 is TGCGCCAGCAGCGGAAGGGACCACAACACTGAAGCTTTCTTT.

This clonotype was recorded many times. This rearrangement joins TRBV7-2 to TRBJ1-5, with D possibly TRBD1 on 5 matching bases. In germline, CDR1 is SGHTA, CDR2 FQGNSA. The CDR3 extends over 15 amino acids. Trimming took 2 bases from V and 4 from J, leaving 12 bases between them. CDR3 region: CASSLSAGGNQPQHF. The CDR3 DNA reads as TGTGCCAGCAGCTTATCCGCGGGGGGAAATCAGCCCCAGCATTTT.

This clonotype was observed at least ten times. The chain recombines TRBV27 with TRBJ2-7; D is undetermined. This CDR3 is 12 amino acids long. Germline loops: CDR1 MNHEY, CDR2 SMNVEV (reference sequence). The V end was cut by 4 bases, the J end by 10 bases, with 14 bases between. The CDR3 loop reads CASSSRASSQYF. In DNA, the CDR3 is TGTGCCAGCAGTTCCCGGGCCTCGAGCCAGTACTTC.

In its sample, this clonotype was seen many times. V usage is TRBV6-2 or TRBV6-3 and J usage is TRBJ1-1, with D perhaps matching TRBD1 (6 bases). V dropped 0 bases and J dropped 3 bases, with 11 bases sitting between them. The germline V gene encodes CDR1 MNHEY and CDR2 SVGEGT. CDR3 length equals 15 residues. CDR3 sequence reads: CASSYSSAGDTEAFF. The CDR3 coding sequence is TGTGCCAGCAGTTACTCGTCGGCAGGGGACACTGAAGCTTTCTTT.

About this clonotype: Given a much more abundant clone one base away, this may be a read error. The rearrangement links TRBV9 to TRBJ1-5; no clear D. From germline, CDR1 is SGDLS and CDR2 YYNGEE. The CDR3 has 14 residues. CDR3 sequence reads: CASSAYSSNLPQHF. In nucleotides, the CDR3 is TGTGCCAGCAGCGCCTATAGTAGCAATCTGCCCCAGCATTTT.

Details on this clonotype: This may arise from a read error, as a much more abundant clone is one base away. J is TRBJ2-7 and V is TRBV2; D not resolved. This CDR3 has 12 amino acids. CDR1 and CDR2 (germline): SNHLY, FYNNEI. CDR3 protein: CVSSYSAYEQYF. DNA of the CDR3: TGTGTCAGCAGTTACAGTGCTTACGAGCAGTACTTC. Together with reference TRBV2 and TRBJ2-7, the CDR3 gives the full variable domain: EPEVTQTPSHQVTQMGQEVILRCVPISNHLYFYWYRQILGQKVEFLVSFYNNEISEKSEIFDDQFSVERPDGSNFTLKIRSTKLEDSAMYFCVSSYSAYEQYFGPGTRLTVT.

The table lists this clonotype with a few counts. This sequence joins TRBV29-1 and TRBJ1-1; D possibly corresponds to TRBD1 (6 bases). The V end was cut by 2 bases, the J end by 2 bases, with 9 bases between. In germline, CDR1 is SQVTM, CDR2 ANQGSEA. This CDR3 contains 13 residues. CDR3 nucleotide sequence: TGCAGCGTTGAACGGGGGCTAAACACTGAAGCTTTCTTT. Translating it yields CSVERGLNTEAFF. Combining the CDR3 with reference TRBV29-1 and TRBJ1-1 gives the whole variable domain SAVISQKPSRDICQRGTSLTIQCQVDSQVTMMFWYRQQPGQSLTLIATANQGSEATYESGFVIDKFPISRPNLTFSTLTVSNMSPEDSSIYLCSVERGLNTEAFFGQGTRLTVV.

This clonotype was counted ten times or more. This chain uses TRBV18 with TRBJ2-3; D gene uncertain. CDR1 is KGHSH and CDR2 is LQKENI in the germline V gene. This CDR3 has 14 residues. Trimming cost V 3 bases and J 0 bases, with 7 bases left between them. The chain's CDR3 is CASSPFESTDTQYF. The CDR3 coding sequence is TGTGCCAGCTCACCTTTTGAGAGCACAGATACGCAGTATTTT.

This clonotype was found a few times. A much larger clone lies a single base off, so this may be a read error. J is TRBJ1-1 and V is TRBV19; a weak D match, TRBD1 (6 bases). The CDR3 has 14 residues. CDR1 and CDR2 from the germline V gene are LNHDA and SQIVND (reference sequence). CDR3 region: CASTDGGYNTGAFF. In DNA form, the CDR3 reads TGTGCCAGTACCGACGGGGGCTATAACACTGGAGCTTTCTTT.

The V gene is TRBV7-2, the J gene TRBJ1-1; 7 bases align to TRBD1. Trimming cost V 5 bases and J 4 bases; bases outside gene matches: 7. Germline loops: CDR1 SGHTA, CDR2 FQGNSA. The CDR3 totals 14 residues. The CDR3 sequence: CASSPFTGATEAFF. The DNA for the CDR3 is TGTGCCAGCAGCCCATTCACAGGGGCCACTGAAGCTTTCTTT.

This clonotype showed up just a few times. This sequence joins TRBV7-9 and TRBJ2-7; D might be TRBD1 (5 bases). The V gene lost 6 bases and the J gene lost 1 base, with 10 bases spanning the gap. CDR1 is SEHNR and CDR2 is FQNEAQ in the germline V gene (reference sequence). CDR3 length: 13 amino acids. The CDR3 here is CASRPRDSYEQYF. The CDR3, as DNA: TGTGCCAGCAGACCCAGGGATTCCTACGAGCAGTACTTC.

This clonotype was counted many times. This sequence joins TRBV28 and TRBJ1-2; possible D gene TRBD1, 5 bases. Trimming removed 7 bases from V and 2 bases from J, with 17 bases in between. Germline values: CDR1 MDHEN, CDR2 SYDVKM. The CDR3 spans 15 residues. The CDR3: CASTRTLGTNYGYTF. CDR3 bases: TGTGCCAGCACCAGGACTTTGGGGACCAACTATGGCTACACCTTC.

V is TRBV3-1 and J is TRBJ1-1; TRBD1 agrees at 7 bases. Trimming at V came to 5 bases and at J to 4 bases, leaving 13 bases not matched to a gene. CDR3 length: 16 residues. Germline-derived CDR1 and CDR2 are LGHDT and YNNKEL (reference sequence). CDR3 sequence reads: CASSWGAGTVTTEAFF. CDR3 DNA: TGTGCCAGCAGCTGGGGCGCCGGGACAGTGACCACTGAAGCTTTCTTT. The full variable domain, its missing parts supplied by reference TRBV3-1 and TRBJ1-1, is DTAVSQTPKYLVTQMGNDKSIKCEQNLGHDTMYWYKQDSKKFLKIMFSYNNKELIINETVPNRFSPKSPDKAHLNLHINSLELGDSAVYFCASSWGAGTVTTEAFFGQGTRLTVV.

The chain joins TRBV20-1 to TRBJ2-5, with D possibly matching TRBD2 (6 bases). The CDR3 runs to 18 residues. The V gene lost 4 bases and the J gene lost 0 bases, with 24 bases spanning the gap. Per germline, CDR1 DFQATT and CDR2 SNEGSKA (reference sequence). CDR3 bases: TGCAGTGCTACAGTGGGTTTACCTAGGAGGGAGGACCAAGAGACCCAGTACTTC. The encoded protein is CSATVGLPRREDQETQYF.

The V call is TRBV18, the J call TRBJ2-7; TRBD1 matches at 11 bases. The J segment lost 2 bases and the V segment lost 2 bases, leaving 2 bases of the junction unmatched. CDR3 size: 15 residues. Per the germline V gene, CDR1 is KGHSH and CDR2 is LQKENI. For the CDR3, the DNA is TGTGCCAGCTCACCAACGGGACAGGGGGCCTACGAGCAGTACTTC. Translating gives CASSPTGQGAYEQYF.

This clonotype was picked up a small number of times. The chain uses TRBV28 and TRBJ1-2, with a possible D match to TRBD1 (5 bases). Trimming stripped 2 bases from V and 7 bases from J, with 11 bases between. Germline V lookup: CDR1 MDHEN, CDR2 SYDVKM. The CDR3 loop spans 13 amino acids. The CDR3 DNA reads TGTGCCAGCAGTTTAGGATGGGGCTTTGGCTACACCTTC. Its protein is CASSLGWGFGYTF.